These 8 T cell receptor beta chains originate from one sample sequenced in a study of blood T cell repertoires in COVID-19. TCRdb keeps only in-frame clones here, not all; method: immunoSEQ multiplex PCR. The sample has 120,000 or so clones, about four fifths seen once; the top ten hold 16%. The source material was peripheral blood. The receptors here all came from a man aged 55 to 70 with active or convalescent COVID-19.

The V and J genes are TRBV7-8 and TRBJ2-2; tentative D call: TRBD2 (6 bases). This CDR3 is built from 16 residues. Per germline, CDR1 SGHVS and CDR2 FQNEAQ. The germline V and J ends were trimmed by 5 bases and 8 bases, with 21 bases remaining between them. CDR3 nucleotide sequence: TGTGCCAGCAGCAGCCGGGACTCTACATTATATGGGGAGCTGTTTTTT. Its protein is CASSSRDSTLYGELFF.

The J gene is TRBJ2-2, the V gene TRBV5-4, with TRBD2 matching 9 bases. Germline CDR1 reads SGHNT; CDR2 reads YYREEE (reference sequence). The CDR3 is 16 amino acids. Trimming took 2 bases from V and 0 from J; bases not matched to a gene: 2. The CDR3 coding sequence is TGTGCCAGCAGCTTTCCTAGCGGGACGAACACCGGGGAGCTGTTTTTT. This codes for CASSFPSGTNTGELFF.

The gene calls are TRBV6-2 or TRBV6-3 and TRBJ2-7; D remains ambiguous. This CDR3 has 17 residues. V dropped 5 bases and J dropped 2 bases, with 22 bases sitting between them. The germline CDR1 and CDR2 sequences are MNHEY and SVGEGT. The CDR3 loop is CASSQPGTAGYPYEQYF. In nucleotides, the CDR3 is TGTGCCAGCAGTCAACCCGGTACTGCAGGCTATCCCTACGAGCAGTACTTC.

The chain combines TRBV10-3 with TRBJ2-5; maybe TRBD2 (6 bases). This CDR3 contains 13 residues. Trimming left V 10 bases short and J 4 bases short, with 16 bases between. Germline CDR1 ENHRY, CDR2 SYGVKD. The CDR3 is CATRPPGAETQYF. CDR3 nucleotides: TGTGCCACTAGACCCCCGGGAGCAGAGACCCAGTACTTC.

This chain joins TRBV25-1 and TRBJ2-5; 7 bases are shared with TRBD1. From germline, CDR1 is MGHDK and CDR2 SYGVNS. This CDR3 is 15 amino acids long. Losses at the gene ends were 6 bases for V and 2 bases for J; bases not matched to a gene: 9. The CDR3 reads CASRGADRAQETQYF. The DNA of the CDR3 is TGTGCCAGCAGGGGAGCAGACAGGGCACAAGAGACCCAGTACTTC.

This chain joins TRBV19 and TRBJ2-7; 7 bases align to TRBD2. CDR3 length: 14 residues. After removal of 3 bases from V and 2 bases from J, the junction contained 4 bases not matched to a gene. Germline loops: CDR1 LNHDA, CDR2 SQIVND (reference sequence). The DNA of the CDR3 is TGTGCCAGTAGTATTTCTAGCGGTCCCTACGAGCAGTACTTC. Translated: CASSISSGPYEQYF.

The chain combines TRBV6-6 with TRBJ1-1; 8 bases agree with TRBD1. Germline assignment: CDR1 MNHNY and CDR2 SVGAGI (reference sequence). The CDR3 loop spans 11 amino acids. V was pared by 6 bases and J by 8 bases, with 2 bases of the junction left unmatched. The CDR3 bases are TGTGCCAGCAGGCGACAGGGGGAAGCTTTCTTT. This gives the protein CASRRQGEAFF.

The J gene is TRBJ2-1, the V gene TRBV5-8; 10 bases match TRBD2. V was clipped by 0 bases and J by 3 bases; unmatched bases: 0. Germline V CDR1 and CDR2: SGHTS, YDEGEE. The CDR3 is 15 amino acids. The CDR3 region is CASSLGTSGYNEQFF. CDR3 coding DNA: TGTGCCAGCAGCTTGGGGACTAGCGGCTACAATGAGCAGTTCTTC.